Below are 11 T cell receptor beta chains sequenced from a single sample in a study of T cells in localized non-small cell lung cancer. Assay: immunoSEQ multiplex PCR; the TCRdb copy retains only in-frame clones and omits some. Of under 150,000 clones listed, 80% to 90% are singletons. Sequences were derived from peripheral blood, sampled before any cancer treatment. These receptors all stem from a female donor aged 60 or older with stage I lung adenocarcinoma.

In its sample, this clone was seen a few times. V and J are TRBV2 and TRBJ1-4; 8 bases line up with TRBD1. Germline V CDR1 and CDR2: SNHLY, FYNNEI. The CDR3 loop spans 14 amino acids. With 7 bases clipped from V and 7 bases from J, the junction kept 8 bases outside the gene matches. CDR3 sequence reads: CASTETGQGEKLFF. CDR3 DNA sequence: TGTGCCAGCACTGAGACTGGACAGGGTGAAAAACTGTTTTTT.

The chain links TRBV5-1 to TRBJ2-3; D remains unclear. Trimming stripped 4 bases from V and 2 bases from J, with 8 bases between. CDR3 length: 13 residues. Germline CDR1 reads SGHRS; CDR2 reads YFSETQ. The CDR3 coding sequence is TGCGCCAGCAGCATCAGTAACACAGATACGCAGTATTTT. The encoded protein is CASSISNTDTQYF. The variable domain in full, completed from reference TRBV5-1 and TRBJ2-3, reads KAGVTQTPRYLIKTRGQQVTLSCSPISGHRSVSWYQQTPGQGLQFLFEYFSETQRNKGNFPGRFSGRQFSNSRSEMNVSTLELGDSALYLCASSISNTDTQYFGPGTRLTVL.

The chain has TRBV4-2 and TRBJ2-7; D assignment may be TRBD1 or TRBD2 (5 bases each). Germline lookup yields CDR1 LGHNA and CDR2 YNFKEQ. Trimming stripped 4 bases from V and 6 bases from J, with 13 bases between. This CDR3 region has 13 residues. The CDR3 nucleotides are TGTGCCAGCAGCCGGGACGTTCTTGTCGAGCAGTACTTC. It specifies CASSRDVLVEQYF.

The chain couples TRBV4-1 to TRBJ1-3, with 8 bases identical to TRBD1. In germline, CDR1 is MGHRA, CDR2 YSYEKL. V dropped 2 bases and J dropped 4; count of bases not matched to a gene: 7. The CDR3 runs to 16 residues. This CDR3 is CASSQTDTGGGNTIYF. The CDR3 DNA reads as TGCGCCAGCAGCCAAACCGACACAGGGGGAGGAAACACCATATATTTT.

The chain combines TRBV5-1 with TRBJ2-5; 13 nucleotides match TRBD2. Germline trimming cut 4 bases from V and 4 bases from J; bases unmatched to any gene: 4. The CDR3 is 15 amino acids. CDR1 is SGHRS, CDR2 YFSETQ, per germline. The CDR3 DNA sequence: TGCGCCAGCAGCCGGACTAGCGGGAGCCGAGAGACCCAGTACTTC. Its translation is CASSRTSGSRETQYF. Combining the CDR3 with reference TRBV5-1 and TRBJ2-5 gives the whole variable domain KAGVTQTPRYLIKTRGQQVTLSCSPISGHRSVSWYQQTPGQGLQFLFEYFSETQRNKGNFPGRFSGRQFSNSRSEMNVSTLELGDSALYLCASSRTSGSRETQYFGPGTRLLVL.

CDR3 coding DNA: TGTGCCAGCAGCCTCTCTAGCGGACGTGGCACAGATACGCAGTATTTT. This encodes CASSLSSGRGTDTQYF. The chain uses TRBV2 and TRBJ2-3; TRBD2 agrees at 7 bases. This CDR3 is 16 amino acids long. Losses at the gene ends were 6 bases for V and 1 base for J; bases not matched to a gene: 10. Germline CDR1 SNHLY, CDR2 FYNNEI.

This clone turned up a few times. The V and J genes are TRBV5-5 and TRBJ2-7; D not resolved. The germline CDR1 and CDR2 sequences are SGHKS and YYEKEE (reference sequence). V lost 4 bases to trimming and J lost 2 bases, with 10 bases between them. The CDR3 covers 13 residues. The CDR3 region is CASSNQPTYEQYF. The CDR3, as DNA: TGTGCCAGCAGCAATCAACCGACCTACGAGCAGTACTTC.

This chain connects TRBV29-1 to TRBJ1-1; 7 nucleotides line up with TRBD1. CDR3 size: 13 residues. In germline, CDR1 is SQVTM, CDR2 ANQGSEA. The V and J ends lost 7 bases and 10 bases, in that order; junction bases with no gene match: 15. CDR3 in amino acids: CSDRKTGMDGAFF. The CDR3 nucleotides read TGCAGCGACAGAAAGACAGGGATGGACGGAGCTTTCTTT.

The chain joins TRBV18 to TRBJ1-5, with TRBD1 identical over 11 bases. The CDR3 covers 17 residues. CDR1 is KGHSH, CDR2 LQKENI, per germline. J lost 4 bases, V lost 6 bases, and 11 bases had no gene match. The CDR3 DNA follows: TGTGCCAGCTCTCCGGGGGACAGGGGGTTCACTAATCAGCCCCAGCATTTT. Encoded protein: CASSPGDRGFTNQPQHF.

The chain uses TRBV29-1 and TRBJ2-7, with D perhaps TRBD1 (6 bases). Per the germline V gene, CDR1 is SQVTM and CDR2 is ANQGSEA. V was pared by 6 bases and J by 2 bases, with 8 bases between. The CDR3 runs 11 residues. The CDR3 loop reads CSVGTPYEQYF. Written as DNA, the CDR3 is TGCAGCGTCGGGACACCCTACGAGCAGTACTTC.

The chain combines TRBV14 with TRBJ2-2; D is undetermined. V was trimmed by 1 base and J by 4 bases, leaving 7 bases between them. This CDR3 comprises 14 residues. CDR1 is SGHDN, CDR2 FVKESK, per germline. DNA of the CDR3: TGTGCCAGCAGCCAAGCCCGGGTCACCGGGGAGCTGTTTTTT. Protein product: CASSQARVTGELFF.